These T cell receptor beta chains were read from a single sample in a study of blood T cell repertoires in COVID-19. Some clones are missing from TCRdb's copy, which holds only in-frame ones; the method was immunoSEQ multiplex PCR. This table holds hundreds of thousands of clones, roughly 85% found once. Material: peripheral blood. These receptor sequences come from a man aged 50 or older with active or convalescent COVID-19. CDR3s leave out the opening cysteine and the closing phenylalanine or tryptophan.

TRBV11-2 | ASTRRTSERTSSYNEQF
TRBV3-1/TRBV3-2 | ASSHRGVDEKLF
TRBV27 | ASSSGQGKFYGYT
TRBV5-6 | ASSSAMSYNSPLH
TRBV25-1 | ASRGLAGNTDTQY
TRBV5-6 | ASSFDRNQPQH
TRBV27 | ASSYRDTQY
TRBV10-3 | AISSGTANTGELF
TRBV24-1 | ATSDARGGGRGRDTGELF
TRBV3-1/TRBV3-2 | ASSQAGTGGGYGYT
TRBV6-2/TRBV6-3 | ASSYSSWSSGDKQRETQY
TRBV24-1 | ASRGPTGELF
TRBV7-8 | ASSLEDYGRTDTQY
TRBV5-1 | ASSLEYRGAGEQY
TRBV2 | ASSPGWGGNSPLH
TRBV19 | ASSIGMSGTANTEAF
TRBV18 | ASSPSTGRSAYEQY
TRBV13 | ASSLGRRRGYYEQY
TRBV19 | ASSMVTPAGEYNEQF
TRBV5-6 | ASSLEPVYGRALSEQY